In this sample, the clone carrying this T cell receptor (beta chain) turned up a few times. These data originate in a study of blood T cell repertoires in COVID-19. Study background: Samples representing acute and convalescent COVID-19 were sourced from the United States, Italy and Spain.

As handled by the study authors: The authors estimated nucleated cell counts from reference gene primer amplification. Sequenced by immunoSEQ multiplex PCR; TCRdb stores in-frame clones only, minus some. V, J and clone size were drawn from that table, and D and trimming were deduced from the DNA. The data hold 240,000 or so clones, with about four fifths observed a single time. Trimming took 3 bases from V and 6 from J; bases not matched to a gene: 6. The CDR3 is made up of 15 amino acids. Germline values: CDR1 KGHSH, CDR2 LQKENI. J is TRBJ2-2 and V is TRBV18, with 8 positions matching TRBD1. Sequenced material: peripheral blood. The TCR comes from a woman older than 75 with acute or convalescent COVID-19. The CDR3 coding sequence is TGTGCCAGCTCACCTAATGGACAGGGCTCCGGGGAGCTGTTTTTT. Protein: CASSPNGQGSGELFF.